The clone carrying this T cell receptor beta chain has a single count. Antigen unknown. Patients had blood sampled at baseline and again on cycle 4 day 1 and cycle 7 day 1. The sample belongs to a study of OX40 agonist ivuxolimab in advanced cancers. Background on the study: Ivuxolimab was administered intravenously to patients at 0.01 to 10 mg/kg every 2 weeks. Checkpoint inhibitors had been given previously to under 50% of patients. Study-wide results and limits: Some of the lowest clonal expansion was seen in partial responders at 0.1-3.0 mg/kg.

Germline CDR1 and CDR2: MGHRA and YSYEKL. V was shortened by 0 bases and J by 2 bases, with 7 bases between the two germline ends. The CDR3 consists of 14 residues. This table comes from immunoSEQ multiplex PCR, and its TCRdb copy is limited to in-frame clones, with some not included. The sample has tens of thousands of clones; over 80% are singletons. Source: CD4+ or CD8+ T cells sorted from blood, taken in a trial of the OX40 agonist ivuxolimab. The chain couples TRBV4-1 to TRBJ1-1; D unclear. The clonotype originates from an adult with an advanced solid tumor such as melanoma, head and neck, liver or kidney cancer. CDR3 nucleotide sequence: TGCGCCAGCAGCCAAGATATGGGAAACACTGAAGCTTTCTTT. This translates into CASSQDMGNTEAFF.